The 6 T cell receptor beta chains presented below share a single source sample, sequenced in a study of T cell changes during pregnancy in multiple sclerosis. Method: immunoSEQ multiplex PCR; TCRdb's copy keeps in-frame clones and lacks some. The sample consists of about 40,000 clones, about 89% of them appearing once. The sample in question was CD4+ T cells from peripheral blood mononuclear cells, obtained in the third trimester of pregnancy. The receptors were sampled from a female donor in good health, enrolled as a control in a pregnancy study.

The genes are TRBV29-1 and TRBJ2-1, with TRBD2 matching over 7 bases. CDR1 is SQVTM and CDR2 is ANQGSEA in the germline V gene. Trimming removed 2 bases from V and 7 bases from J; junction bases left unmatched: 5. CDR3 length: 13 residues. The CDR3 here is CSVESSGLNEQFF. CDR3 sequence (DNA): TGCAGCGTTGAATCGTCGGGACTAAATGAGCAGTTCTTC.

The rearrangement uses TRBV4-2 and TRBJ2-3; no reliable D call. The CDR3 sequence is 15 residues long. Germline V lookup: CDR1 LGHNA, CDR2 YNFKEQ. V shed 0 bases and J shed 0 bases, with 7 bases lying between them. The CDR3 nucleotides read TGTGCCAGCAGCCAAGAGGGCCGAAGCACAGATACGCAGTATTTT. It codes for CASSQEGRSTDTQYF.

The chain has TRBV5-4 and TRBJ2-3, with 11 positions matching TRBD2. The CDR3 extends over 16 amino acids. J was trimmed by 2 bases and V by 4 bases; bases with no gene match: 6. Germline lookup yields CDR1 SGHNT and CDR2 YYREEE (reference sequence). The CDR3 spells CASSHRTSGYTDTQYF. CDR3 nucleotide sequence: TGTGCCAGCAGCCATCGGACTAGCGGGTACACAGATACGCAGTATTTT.

This clone was counted once. The chain uses TRBV4-1 and TRBJ2-2, with TRBD1 matching 12 bases. With V trimmed by 1 base and J by 9 bases, 6 bases remained unmatched. The CDR3 is made up of 16 amino acids. Germline-derived CDR1 and CDR2 are MGHRA and YSYEKL. DNA of the CDR3: TGCGCCAGCAGCCAAGTAGGGACAGGGGGCCCATGGGAGCTGTTTTTT. The encoded protein is CASSQVGTGGPWELFF.

The chain recombines TRBV7-9 with TRBJ1-2; D is perhaps TRBD1 (6 bases). CDR1 SEHNR and CDR2 FQNEAQ come from the germline V gene (reference sequence). This CDR3 is 14 amino acids long. The ends were cut back, 1 base at V and 4 bases at J, with 10 bases in the middle. CDR3 in DNA: TGTGCCAGCAGCTTAGTGGCGGGGGCCTATGGCTACACCTTC. This sequence encodes CASSLVAGAYGYTF.

The chain links TRBV28 to TRBJ2-5, with TRBD2 identical over 12 bases. Germline V lookup: CDR1 MDHEN, CDR2 SYDVKM. The junction had 6 bases not matched to a gene; V was cut back by 2 bases and J by 5 bases. CDR3 size: 16 residues. The CDR3 loop reads CASSLATSGRSETQYF. The CDR3, as DNA: TGTGCCAGCAGTTTAGCCACTAGCGGGAGGAGTGAGACCCAGTACTTC.